Below, one T cell receptor (beta chain) is given with its context. The unsorted libraries were prepared from 2 million PBMCs (stored at -80 C). This record comes from a study of neurological immune-mediated disorders. The CDR3 is 14 residues long. Germline V lookup: CDR1 SQVTM, CDR2 ANQGSEA. Synthesis of cDNA was carried out by template-switch 5'RACE. The reaction used 10-nucleotide random UMIs. From 15-18 subjects, every sequencing run obtained over 160 million TCR-beta sequences. TCRdb fed the 5' RACE reads into MiXCR, producing one record per CDR3 protein. The repertoire holds tens of thousands of distinct CDR3 sequences, about 9.4% seen once, with about 1.8% in the top ten.

The sequence was obtained from a man aged 40-49 years in good health. This chain connects TRBV29-1 to TRBJ2-7; D is undetermined. Sequencing was carried out using PBMCs. The CDR3 sequence: CVVPFEAPSYEQYF. CDR3 nucleotides: TGCGTTGTCCCCTTTGAGGCCCCTTCCTACGAGCAGTACTTC.